This T cell receptor (beta chain) was captured by sequencing in a study of T-cell memory formation after mild COVID-19. This clonotype was observed many times. Its antigen is still unknown. General study results and limits: Prior to infection, memory already included some responding clones, suggesting cross-reactive memory joined. CD4/CD8 balance characterized clones contracting day 15 to 85, and CD4+ skew characterized later expanders.

The V gene lost 5 bases and the J gene lost 4 bases, with 12 bases spanning the gap. CDR1 is DFQATT and CDR2 is SNEGSKA in the germline V gene (reference sequence). The CDR3 totals 12 residues. Each CDR3 protein is one row after TCRdb ran MiXCR on the 5' RACE reads. Altogether around 150,000 distinct CDR3 sequences are present, roughly 10% being singletons, with the ten largest covering more than 3.5%. The rearrangement links TRBV20-1 to TRBJ2-7; the D is unclear. Sequenced material: PBMCs or a T cell subset sorted from them (not recorded which). The clonotype comes from a man younger than 30 who had mild COVID-19 (a few samples of this study predate the infection). Cell type and time point are not known. The chain's CDR3 is CSAPSVEYEQYF. DNA for the CDR3: TGCAGTGCTCCCTCGGTGGAGTACGAGCAGTACTTC.